This T cell receptor beta chain was retrieved from a study of blood T cell repertoires in COVID-19. Turning to the study itself: COVID-19 samples, acute and convalescent, were from the United States, Italy and Spain.

Profiled with immunoSEQ multiplex PCR; TCRdb holds only in-frame clones, not every one. Altogether 70,000 or so clones are present, approximately 79% being singletons, with the ten largest covering 16%. This clone has a single count. The sequencing input was peripheral blood. The sequence derives from a man in his sixties with acute or convalescent COVID-19.

CDR3 protein: CASNARGGHSTDTQYF. For the CDR3, the DNA is TGTGCCAGCAACGCTAGGGGGGGCCATAGCACAGATACGCAGTATTTT. The chain combines TRBV9 with TRBJ2-3; D perhaps matches TRBD2 (7 bases). The CDR3 runs to 16 residues. CDR1 is SGDLS, CDR2 YYNGEE, per germline. Trimming pared 6 bases from V and 0 bases from J, leaving 17 bases between. Full variable domain (outside the CDR3, taken from reference TRBV9 and TRBJ2-3): DSGVTQTPKHLITATGQRVTLRCSPRSGDLSVYWYQQSLDQGLQFLIQYYNGEERAKGNILERFSAQQFPDLHSELNLSSLELGDSALYFCASNARGGHSTDTQYFGPGTRLTVL.